The rows below give T cell receptor beta chains drawn from one sample of a study of T cells after yellow fever vaccination. TCRdb recomputed calls from the 5' RACE reads with MiXCR, one row per CDR3 protein. This table has 300,000 to 400,000 distinct CDR3 sequences, roughly 6.1% appearing once. This sample comprised PBMCs, obtained 5 days after the yellow fever booster vaccination. These receptors originate from a man aged 30 to 45 who received the YFV17D yellow fever vaccine. Both conserved end residues are part of each CDR3. The D gene is left open where the match is weak. Clone size is stated in some rows and not others, as once, few, many or a class when expanded.

CDR3	DNA	D	V	J	size
CAISGYSGSPYEQYF	TGTGCCATCAGTGGATATAGCGGGAGTCCTTACGAGCAGTACTTC	TRBD2	TRBV10-3	TRBJ2-7	many
CAWTRQGRRTFF	TGTGCCTGGACACGACAGGGGCGGAGGACTTTCTTT	TRBD1	TRBV30	TRBJ1-1	-
CASSRPGTRGGEQYF	TGCGCCAGCAGCAGACCCGGGACCAGGGGAGGCGAGCAGTACTTC	-	TRBV5-1	TRBJ2-7	few
CASTRTGEGNQPQHF	TGTGCCAGCACCCGGACAGGGGAGGGCAATCAGCCCCAGCATTTT	TRBD1	TRBV12-3/TRBV12-4	TRBJ1-5	many
CASSLLAGNQPQHF	TGTGCCAGCAGTTTGTTAGCGGGCAATCAGCCCCAGCATTTT	-	TRBV12-3/TRBV12-4	TRBJ1-5	many
CASSIDPPGQVLPNTDTQYF	TGTGCCAGTAGTATAGATCCTCCGGGACAGGTCTTGCCAAACACAGATACGCAGTATTTT	TRBD1	TRBV19	TRBJ2-3	few
CATTPPNQETQYF	TGTGCCACCACCCCGCCCAACCAAGAGACCCAGTACTTC	-	TRBV7-8	TRBJ2-5	many
CSASRGQGVTEAFF	TGCAGTGCTAGTCGGGGACAGGGGGTCACTGAAGCTTTCTTT	TRBD1	TRBV20-1	TRBJ1-1	many
CASSQEELAGGHRGDTQYF	TGCGCCAGCAGCCAAGAGGAACTAGCGGGAGGGCACCGGGGAGATACGCAGTATTTT	TRBD2	TRBV4-3	TRBJ2-3	many
CASSVVAGVRDTQYF	TGTGCCAGCAGCGTAGTGGCGGGAGTGAGAGATACGCAGTATTTT	TRBD2	TRBV9	TRBJ2-3	many
CASSSWLATTEETQYF	TGTGCCAGCAGTTCATGGCTAGCGACGACCGAAGAGACCCAGTACTTC	-	TRBV28	TRBJ2-5	-
CATSRDLGGLHAYNEQFF	TGTGCCACCAGCAGAGATCTTGGGGGCCTTCACGCCTACAATGAGCAGTTCTTC	-	TRBV15	TRBJ2-1	few
CASSSLQGYVEKLFF	TGTGCCAGCAGCTCGTTGCAGGGATATGTTGAAAAACTGTTTTTT	-	TRBV7-2	TRBJ1-4	many
CASSESATSGRGTPDTQYF	TGCGCCAGCAGTGAGTCCGCGACTAGCGGGAGGGGGACTCCAGATACGCAGTATTTT	TRBD2	TRBV10-2	TRBJ2-3	-
CASSDPVAAQYNEQFF	TGTGCCAGCAGTGACCCCGTAGCGGCCCAATACAATGAGCAGTTCTTC	-	TRBV6-2/TRBV6-3	TRBJ2-1	few
CASSLVGLAGGLVDTQYF	TGTGCCAGCAGCCTAGTGGGACTAGCGGGAGGATTGGTAGATACGCAGTATTTT	TRBD2	TRBV6-5	TRBJ2-3	few
CASSPDQKGGAGPLEQYF	TGTGCCAGCAGCCCCGACCAAAAAGGGGGGGCGGGTCCGCTCGAGCAGTACTTC	-	TRBV21-1	TRBJ2-7	many
CASSLRPEGYNEQFF	TGTGCCAGCAGTTTAAGACCGGAGGGTTACAATGAGCAGTTCTTC	-	TRBV27	TRBJ2-1	many
CASSLRGNNYGYTF	TGTGCCAGCAGCTTAAGGGGAAATAACTATGGCTACACCTTC	-	TRBV5-6	TRBJ1-2	many
CSARGFYEQYF	TGCAGTGCTAGGGGCTTCTACGAGCAGTACTTC	-	TRBV20-1	TRBJ2-7	few
CASSPMVDTQYF	TGTGCCAGCAGCCCGATGGTAGATACGCAGTATTTT	-	TRBV7-2	TRBJ2-3	few
CASSYRTGYQETQYF	TGTGCCAGCAGCTACCGGACAGGATACCAAGAGACCCAGTACTTC	TRBD1	TRBV7-6	TRBJ2-5	-
CASSLAALRGETQYF	TGTGCCAGCAGCCTCGCGGCGCTTCGGGGAGAGACCCAGTACTTC	-	TRBV7-3	TRBJ2-5	-
CASSTPGVETQYF	TGTGCCAGCAGCACCCCAGGGGTGGAGACCCAGTACTTC	-	TRBV5-6	TRBJ2-5	many
CASSSPRERGNNEQFF	TGTGCCAGCAGTTCCCCTAGGGAGCGGGGTAACAATGAGCAGTTCTTC	TRBD2	TRBV6-5	TRBJ2-1	many
CASSESVLYGYTF	TGCGCCAGCAGTGAGTCGGTCCTGTATGGCTACACCTTC	-	TRBV10-1	TRBJ1-2	-
CASSQEKGSNGELFF	TGCGCCAGCAGCCAAGAAAAAGGATCGAACGGGGAGCTGTTTTTT	-	TRBV4-3	TRBJ2-2	-
CASSYGLNNEQFF	TGTGCCAGCAGTTACGGCCTAAACAATGAGCAGTTCTTC	-	TRBV6-5	TRBJ2-1	many
CSARGLAGGHQETQYF	TGCAGTGCTAGGGGACTAGCGGGAGGGCACCAAGAGACCCAGTACTTC	TRBD2	TRBV20-1	TRBJ2-5	many
CASRTSGTADTQYF	TGCGCCAGCCGGACTAGCGGGACCGCAGATACGCAGTATTTT	TRBD2	TRBV5-1	TRBJ2-3	-
CASNPGTEYNEQFF	TGTGCCAGCAACCCAGGGACGGAATACAATGAGCAGTTCTTC	-	TRBV11-2	TRBJ2-1	-
CASSQGGNVNEKLFF	TGCGCCAGCAGCCAGGGCGGTAATGTAAATGAAAAACTGTTTTTT	-	TRBV4-3	TRBJ1-4	few
CASSQFAGGKTDTQYF	TGTGCCAGCAGCCAGTTTGCGGGAGGAAAAACAGATACGCAGTATTTT	TRBD2	TRBV3-1	TRBJ2-3	-
CSARDLRGEVDTQYF	TGCAGTGCTAGAGATTTGCGGGGGGAAGTAGATACGCAGTATTTT	TRBD2	TRBV20-1	TRBJ2-3	-
CASSLLLNAPRDPVSF	TGTGCCAGCAGCTTGCTACTAAACGCACCAAGAGACCCAGTAAGCTTC	-	TRBV5-4	TRBJ2-5	few
CSARGRTGADTQYF	TGCAGTGCTAGAGGCAGGACAGGGGCCGATACGCAGTATTTT	TRBD1	TRBV20-1	TRBJ2-3	-
CASSQVSHRLFF	TGTGCCAGCAGCCAAGTATCTCACCGGCTGTTCTTC	-	TRBV14	TRBJ2-1	few
CASSARDRLGEQYF	TGCGCCAGCTCGGCCCGGGACAGGTTGGGAGAGCAGTACTTC	TRBD1	TRBV10-2	TRBJ2-7	-
CASSLGLQVNEQFF	TGTGCCAGCAGTTTAGGGTTACAGGTCAATGAGCAGTTCTTC	-	TRBV12-3/TRBV12-4	TRBJ2-1	-
CASSLQGASTEAFF	TGTGCCAGCAGTCTACAGGGGGCGAGCACTGAAGCTTTCTTT	TRBD1	TRBV6-2/TRBV6-3	TRBJ1-1	many
CASSQDQGYNEQFF	TGTGCCAGCAGCCAAGACCAGGGGTACAATGAGCAGTTCTTC	-	TRBV14	TRBJ2-1	few
CASSPQGAGSPLHF	TGTGCCAGCAGTCCACAGGGGGCTGGGTCACCCCTCCACTTT	TRBD1	TRBV6-5	TRBJ1-6	few
CASTGAKNIQYF	TGTGCCAGCACCGGGGCCAAAAACATTCAGTACTTC	-	TRBV5-5	TRBJ2-4	many
CASGGLGPFPQYF	TGTGCCAGCGGGGGACTAGGACCTTTCCCGCAGTATTTT	TRBD2	TRBV28	TRBJ2-3	-
CASSYSRGSEAFF	TGTGCCAGCAGTTACTCGCGAGGTTCTGAGGCTTTCTTT	-	TRBV6-5	TRBJ1-1	-
CASSLARGNLNLEAFF	TGCGCCAGCAGCTTGGCCAGGGGAAACCTCAATCTTGAAGCTTTCTTT	-	TRBV5-1	TRBJ1-1	few
CSATSGGAGVSEQYF	TGCAGTGCTACATCGGGAGGAGCGGGAGTCTCCGAGCAGTACTTC	TRBD2	TRBV20-1	TRBJ2-7	many
CSVEVSGANVLTF	TGCAGCGTTGAGGTCTCTGGGGCCAACGTCCTGACTTTC	-	TRBV29-1	TRBJ2-6	-
CASSPRQLQETQYF	TGTGCCAGCAGCCCCCGACAGTTACAAGAGACCCAGTACTTC	-	TRBV7-2	TRBJ2-5	few
CASSPGRVADTQYF	TGTGCCAGCAGCCCGGGCCGAGTGGCAGATACGCAGTATTTT	-	TRBV3-1	TRBJ2-3	few
CASSLTGTNPYGYTF	TGTGCCAGCAGCCTCACCGGGACAAATCCCTATGGCTACACCTTC	-	TRBV6-1	TRBJ1-2	-
CASSVRGTGVGSYEQYF	TGTGCCAGCAGTGTAAGGGGGACAGGGGTTGGATCCTACGAGCAGTACTTC	TRBD1	TRBV27	TRBJ2-7	many
CSASDRVWGDQPQHF	TGCAGTGCTAGTGACAGGGTCTGGGGAGATCAGCCCCAGCATTTT	TRBD1	TRBV20-1	TRBJ1-5	few